These 10 T cell receptor beta chains came from one sample sequenced in a study of T cell responses to AZD1222 COVID-19 vaccine. TCRdb's copy holds only in-frame clones and misses some; the assay was immunoSEQ multiplex PCR. The profile shows 150,000 to 200,000 clones, roughly 92% of them singletons. Sample: peripheral blood, taken on day 0 of AZD1222 vaccination. All receptors derive from an adult in good health.

The chain couples TRBV5-4 to TRBJ1-1, with D unclear. Between the trimmed V and J ends, which lost 2 bases and 4 bases, there was a span of 15 bases. CDR1 SGHNT and CDR2 YYREEE come from the germline V gene (reference sequence). The CDR3 length is 15 residues. The CDR3 nucleotides read TGTGCCAGCAGCTTCAGGACCCGGAAGGGCACTGAAGCTTTCTTT. This codes for CASSFRTRKGTEAFF.

The rearrangement uses TRBV19 and TRBJ1-6, with TRBD1 matching 11 bases. This CDR3 contains 15 residues. Germline trimming cut 2 bases from V and 9 bases from J; bases unmatched to any gene: 3. Germline-derived CDR1 and CDR2 are LNHDA and SQIVND (reference sequence). CDR3 region: CASSISGTGGSPLHF. As DNA, the CDR3 is TGTGCCAGTAGTATAAGTGGGACAGGGGGTTCACCCCTCCACTTT.

The chain is built from TRBV6-5 and TRBJ1-1; 8 bases line up with TRBD1. The CDR3 totals 15 residues. Germline CDR1 MNHEY, CDR2 SVGAGI. V dropped 6 bases and J dropped 4; count of bases not matched to a gene: 10. CDR3 sequence reads: CASSRTTGGSTEAFF. DNA for the CDR3: TGTGCCAGCAGCCGAACCACAGGGGGTTCCACTGAAGCTTTCTTT.

The CDR3 loop is CASSSTWGLGQPQHF. CDR3 DNA: TGTGCCAGCAGTAGTACATGGGGTCTGGGGCAGCCCCAGCATTTT. V and J are TRBV2 and TRBJ1-5; D remains ambiguous. Trimming stripped 5 bases from V and 7 bases from J, with 18 bases between. CDR3 length: 15 residues. The germline V gene has CDR1 SNHLY and CDR2 FYNNEI.

The chain couples TRBV19 to TRBJ1-1, with 12 bases that match TRBD1. Looked up from germline, CDR1 is LNHDA and CDR2 is SQIVND (reference sequence). V shed 6 bases and J 0 bases; nucleotides not matched to a gene: 8. The CDR3 length is 17 residues. The CDR3 coding sequence is TGTGCCAGTAGGAGGGACAGGGGGCGGAGGATGAACACTGAAGCTTTCTTT. It encodes CASRRDRGRRMNTEAFF.

The V gene is TRBV12-3 or TRBV12-4, the J gene TRBJ2-3, with D unclear. The CDR3 contains 13 residues. The germline V and J ends were trimmed by 5 bases and 4 bases, with 10 bases remaining between them. The CDR3 DNA sequence: TGTGCCAGCAGTCCCCGTATCCCAGATACGCAGTATTTT. Its protein product is CASSPRIPDTQYF.

This clone was detected only once. The V and J genes are TRBV29-1 and TRBJ2-1; 9 bases are shared with TRBD2. Per the germline V gene, CDR1 is SQVTM and CDR2 is ANQGSEA. Trimming cost V 6 bases and J 2 bases; bases outside gene matches: 8. This CDR3 region has 15 residues. The CDR3 region is CSVNIAGATYNEQFF. CDR3 coding DNA: TGCAGCGTGAATATAGCGGGAGCCACCTACAATGAGCAGTTCTTC.

In this sample, this clone turned up once. The genes are TRBV6-2 or TRBV6-3 and TRBJ2-3; possible D gene TRBD1, 5 bases. V lost 1 base, J lost 6 bases, and 11 bases lay in between. The CDR3 sequence is 14 residues long. Germline CDR1 reads MNHEY; CDR2 reads SVGEGT. CDR3 amino acids: CASSYLGVVDTQYF. As DNA, the CDR3 is TGTGCCAGCAGTTACTTAGGGGTTGTGGATACGCAGTATTTT.

This clone was seen more than once but under ten times. As DNA, the CDR3 is TGCAGCTTCCTCCAGAACACTGAAGCTTTCTTT. Translation gives CSFLQNTEAFF. The J gene is TRBJ1-1, the V gene TRBV29-1; D gene ambiguous. CDR3 size: 11 residues. The V end was cut by 8 bases, the J end by 1 base, with 8 bases between. Germline CDR1 reads SQVTM; CDR2 reads ANQGSEA.

The genes are TRBV4-2 and TRBJ1-2; TRBD1 is a possible D gene (6 bases). Per germline, CDR1 LGHNA and CDR2 YNFKEQ. V gave up 10 bases and J gave up 5 bases, with 14 bases separating them. This CDR3 contains 12 residues. The CDR3 nucleotides are TGTGCCACAAGACAGGACCCTTATGGCTACACCTTC. Translating gives CATRQDPYGYTF.